This T cell receptor beta chain is from a study of cytomegalovirus exposure and HLA in healthy donors. Turning to the study itself: Around 77 million unique TCRs from HLA-typed donors made up an early data release. Study results and caveats: Researchers counted roughly 150 TCR beta chains as cytomegalovirus-associated. An analysis that was carried out later associated 16,951 TCR beta sequences with HLA alleles at 0.05 false discovery rate.

Note on this clone: Its matching antigen is unknown.

PCR used 60 Vbeta primers and 13 Jbeta primers. The table came from immunoSEQ multiplex PCR; TCRdb's copy has only in-frame clones and leaves some out. The data show over 150,000 clones, roughly three quarters seen once. The sequenced sample consisted of PBMCs. This sequence originates from a man in his sixties in good health and CMV-seronegative.

The CDR3 DNA reads as TGTGCCAGTAGTATCGGTCCGCCTCGCCCAGATACGCAGTATTTT. Translated: CASSIGPPRPDTQYF. The V and J genes are TRBV19 and TRBJ2-3; D not resolved. Germline CDR1 and CDR2: LNHDA and SQIVND (reference sequence). CDR3 length: 15 residues. V was shortened by 3 bases and J by 4 bases, with 14 bases between the two germline ends.